A single sample gave rise to the 11 T cell receptor beta chains below, sequenced in a study of CXCR3-negative and CXCR3-positive naive CD8 T cells. The libraries of TRB cDNA were prepared using 5' RACE with UMI labels. TCRdb reprocessed the 5' RACE reads; each CDR3 protein has one entry and no DNA is given. The table lists roughly 7,900 distinct CDR3 sequences. The sequencing input was naive CXCR3- CD8+ T cells from blood. The sample's subset: CD45RO-CCR7+CD27+CD95- naive CD8+ T cells lacking CXCR3 (TNR3-). These receptor sequences come from a human donor in good health. Some clones in this sample may be carry-over from other donors' samples.

J is TRBJ2-3 and V is TRBV29-1; TCRdb gives TRBD2 as the D gene, but with no DNA this cannot be confirmed. Germline V gene data show CDR1 as SQVTM and CDR2 as ANQGSEA. The CDR3 length is 15 residues. The CDR3 sequence is CSVVRTSGSADTQYF.

This clonotype is labeled medium-sized based on frequency. The V and J genes are TRBV5-4 and TRBJ2-2; TCRdb proposes TRBD1, but this gene call is untestable without DNA. Germline V gene sequence: CDR1 SGHNT, CDR2 YYREEE (reference sequence). The CDR3 spans 20 residues. CDR3 in amino acids: CASSPGLGRPGPKNTGELFF. The full variable domain, completed using reference TRBV5-4 and TRBJ2-2, is ETGVTQSPTHLIKTRGQQVTLRCSSQSGHNTVSWYQQALGQGPQFIFQYYREEENGRGNFPPRFSGLQFPNYSSELNVNALELDDSALYLCASSPGLGRPGPKNTGELFFGEGSRLTVL.

The rearrangement links TRBV6-2 or TRBV6-3 to TRBJ1-1; TCRdb outputs TRBD1, but without DNA this stays unchecked. Germline assignment: CDR1 MNHEY and CDR2 SVGEGT. The CDR3 spans 15 residues. The CDR3 protein is CASSSPGQGTTEAFF.

This clonotype is labeled medium-sized based on frequency. This CDR3 reads CSLRDRDSQETQYF. This rearrangement joins TRBV20-1 to TRBJ2-5; with no DNA, the TCRdb D assignment of TRBD1 cannot be verified. This CDR3 has 14 amino acids. Germline-derived CDR1 and CDR2 are DFQATT and SNEGSKA (reference sequence).

This clonotype registers medium-sized by frequency. The genes are TRBV29-1 and TRBJ2-1; TCRdb's D call, TRBD2, is unchecked because there is no DNA. CDR1 and CDR2 from the germline V gene are SQVTM and ANQGSEA. This CDR3 comprises 15 residues. This CDR3 is CSVGGLATLYNEQFF.

V usage is TRBV20-1 and J usage is TRBJ2-7; the TCRdb D gene call, TRBD2, has no DNA to confirm it. CDR1 and CDR2 from the germline V gene are DFQATT and SNEGSKA (reference sequence). The CDR3 covers 13 residues. CDR3 residues: CSARLAGSYEQYF.

The chain links TRBV20-1 to TRBJ1-2; with no DNA, the TCRdb D assignment of TRBD1 cannot be verified. Germline CDR1 DFQATT, CDR2 SNEGSKA (reference sequence). CDR3 length: 16 residues. The CDR3: CSALNRDRGHLDGYTF.

Considering frequency, this clonotype is medium-sized (0.01 to 0.1%). CDR3: CSAVGAGFSYEQYF. This chain uses TRBV29-1 with TRBJ2-7; TCRdb designates TRBD2, a call that cannot be tested without DNA. This CDR3 has 14 amino acids. Per germline, CDR1 SQVTM and CDR2 ANQGSEA.

V usage is TRBV19 and J usage is TRBJ1-2. CDR3 length: 12 residues. The germline V gene has CDR1 LNHDA and CDR2 SQIVND (reference sequence). CDR3 loop: CASSIGDYGYTF.

This clonotype is identified as medium-sized from frequency. The CDR3 is CSVEGMTSGSFNEQFF. The chain employs TRBV29-1 and TRBJ2-1; TCRdb returns TRBD2, unconfirmable since there is no DNA. CDR1 SQVTM and CDR2 ANQGSEA come from the germline V gene. This CDR3 has 16 residues.

V is TRBV4-1 and J is TRBJ2-7. This CDR3 region has 15 residues. Germline CDR1 MGHRA, CDR2 YSYEKL. CDR3 protein: CASSQDGDKHYEQYF.